A selection of T cell receptor beta chains follows, all from one sample in a study of cytomegalovirus exposure and HLA in healthy donors. Profiled with immunoSEQ multiplex PCR; TCRdb holds only in-frame clones, not every one. Of tens of thousands of clones listed, around 80% were seen once; the top ten hold around 8.9%. Material for sequencing was PBMCs. The receptors here all came from a man aged 40-50 years in good health and CMV-seronegative. CDR3s include the opening cysteine and the closing phenylalanine or tryptophan. D genes are given only for firm matches. Some rows mark clone size as missing; the rest say once, few, many or name a class of expanded clone.

v_gene	len	j_gene	abundance	d_gene	CDR3nt	CDR3aa
TRBV5-4	16	TRBJ2-1	-	TRBD2	TGTGCCAGCAGCTTCACTAGCGGGAGTGCCTACAATGAGCAGTTCTTC	CASSFTSGSAYNEQFF
TRBV6-4	15	TRBJ2-3	-	TRBD2	TGTGCCAGCAGTGAAACTAGCGGGGCCACAGATACGCAGTATTTT	CASSETSGATDTQYF
TRBV11-2	13	TRBJ1-1	once	TRBD1	TGTGCCAGCAGCTCCTCAGGGGGAACTGAAGCTTTCTTT	CASSSSGGTEAFF
TRBV19	14	TRBJ2-7	-	-	TGTGCCAGTAGTATAACCCGGGGTCCCAGGGAGCAGTACTTC	CASSITRGPREQYF
TRBV7-9	17	TRBJ2-2	-	-	TGTGCCAGCAGCCGTCGTGCGGGTAGAGTGAATGGCGGGGAGCTGTTTTTT	CASSRRAGRVNGGELFF
TRBV18	16	TRBJ1-6	-	-	TGTGCCAGCTCATCCGGACTGCCCAGCAATAATTCACCCCTCCACTTT	CASSSGLPSNNSPLHF
TRBV29-1	11	TRBJ1-1	-	-	TGCAGCGTTGCTAAGGAGACCAATGCTTTCTTT	CSVAKETNAFF
TRBV7-9	14	TRBJ1-1	few	-	TGTGCCAGCAGCTTCGACAGCGAGAACACTGAAGCTTTCTTT	CASSFDSENTEAFF
TRBV28	17	TRBJ1-5	once	-	TGTGCCAGCAGTATTTCCCCATCGTGGGGCGGCAATCAGCCCCAGCATTTT	CASSISPSWGGNQPQHF
TRBV28	16	TRBJ2-1	-	TRBD2	TGTGCCAGCAGTACGGGGACTAGCGGGACTTACAATGAGCAGTTCTTC	CASSTGTSGTYNEQFF
TRBV19	15	TRBJ2-7	-	TRBD2	TGTGCCAGTAGTATAAGTACTAGCGGATACTACGAGCAGTACTTC	CASSISTSGYYEQYF
TRBV5-1	13	TRBJ2-7	-	-	TGCGCCAGCAGCCTTGGACATGCCTACGAGCAGTACTTC	CASSLGHAYEQYF
TRBV6-6	14	TRBJ1-6	-	-	TGTGCCAGCAGTCCCCAGGGGAATAATTCACCCCTCCACTTT	CASSPQGNNSPLHF
TRBV7-8	16	TRBJ2-1	-	TRBD2	TGTGCCAGCAGCGGGACTAGCGGGAGCCCTTTCAATGAGCAGTTCTTC	CASSGTSGSPFNEQFF
TRBV11-2	15	TRBJ1-2	-	TRBD1	TGTGCCAGCAGCTTGGGGACAGGGTCTTACTATGGCTACACCTTC	CASSLGTGSYYGYTF
TRBV5-1	13	TRBJ1-1	-	-	TGCGCCAGCAGGGCCGGGATGAACACTGAAGCTTTCTTT	CASRAGMNTEAFF
TRBV5-1	14	TRBJ2-6	few	-	TGCGCCAGCAGCTTGGACTATGAGGGTGCCGTCCTGACTTTC	CASSLDYEGAVLTF
TRBV6-1	15	TRBJ2-1	few	-	TGCGCCAGCAGTGACGCGGTTGGTGGGTCCAATGAGCAGTTCTTC	CASSDAVGGSNEQFF
TRBV6-5	14	TRBJ2-3	-	TRBD1	TGTGCCAGCAGAGAGGACAGGGCGAGGGATACGCAGTATTTT	CASREDRARDTQYF
TRBV5-4	16	TRBJ1-6	-	-	TGTGCCAGCAGCTTGAGACGGGGGGCTTATAATTCACCCCTCCACTTT	CASSLRRGAYNSPLHF
TRBV9	15	TRBJ2-7	once	TRBD2	TGTGCCAGCAGCCCATCCGTGGGACTAGCCTCCGAGCAGTACTTC	CASSPSVGLASEQYF
TRBV9	20	TRBJ2-5	-	TRBD2	TGTGCCAGCAGCATTCGCGCGGCGGGGGGCCCTGGAGAGGGGCAAGAGACCCAGTACTTC	CASSIRAAGGPGEGQETQYF
TRBV6-1	13	TRBJ1-1	few	TRBD1	TGTGCCAGCAGACCGACAGGGGGCACTGAAGCTTTCTTT	CASRPTGGTEAFF
TRBV7-9	13	TRBJ1-5	-	-	TGTGCCAGCAGCCTAGGGAGCGATCAGCCCCAGCATTTT	CASSLGSDQPQHF
TRBV4-1	16	TRBJ2-2	-	TRBD1	TGCGCCAGCAGCGGACGACAGGGGGCCATGGCCGGGGAGCTGTTTTTT	CASSGRQGAMAGELFF
TRBV6-6	16	TRBJ2-3	-	-	TGTGCCACTCTTTCTCAGGGGAGCACTCACCAGGATACGCAGTATTTT	CATLSQGSTHQDTQYF
TRBV5-1	15	TRBJ2-3	-	TRBD2	TGCGCCACCCAGACTAGCGGGGGAGACACAGATACGCAGTATTTT	CATQTSGGDTDTQYF
TRBV7-2	18	TRBJ2-3	-	TRBD2	TGTGCCAGCAGAGGGGGACTAGCGGGGAGTTCTAGCACAGATACGCAGTATTTT	CASRGGLAGSSSTDTQYF
TRBV27	16	TRBJ1-6	-	TRBD1	TGTGCCAGCAGTTCGCCGGGACAGGGAAATAATTCACCCCTCCACTTT	CASSSPGQGNNSPLHF
TRBV5-4	15	TRBJ2-5	-	-	TGTGCCAGCAGCTTTAACATTGCATCCCAAGAGACCCAGTACTTC	CASSFNIASQETQYF
TRBV7-8	18	TRBJ1-4	once	TRBD1	TGTGCCAGCAGCTTAATCGGGGACAGGAGAGCAACTAATGAAAAACTGTTTTTT	CASSLIGDRRATNEKLFF
TRBV7-6	15	TRBJ1-2	-	TRBD1	TGTGCCAGCAGCTCAATGACAGGGGGGGACTATGGCTACACCTTC	CASSSMTGGDYGYTF
TRBV5-1	18	TRBJ2-1	-	TRBD2	TGCGCCAGCAGCTGGGGACTAGCGGGGGGTCCCTCGAGGAATGAGCAGTTCTTC	CASSWGLAGGPSRNEQFF
TRBV4-1	13	TRBJ1-5	-	-	TGCGCCAGCAGCCCAGGGTTGAATCAGCCCCAGCATTTT	CASSPGLNQPQHF
TRBV7-2	14	TRBJ2-5	-	-	TGTGCCAGCACGCCCGGGGGGCCGGAGGAGACCCAGTACTTC	CASTPGGPEETQYF
TRBV9	19	TRBJ2-3	-	-	TGTGCCAGCAGCGTAGCTAAGGCTAGAGGAAAGTTTAGCACAGATACGCAGTATTTT	CASSVAKARGKFSTDTQYF
TRBV2	14	TRBJ2-2	once	TRBD1	TGTGCCAGCAGGGGGACAGGGAGCACCGGAGAGCTGTTTTTT	CASRGTGSTGELFF
TRBV5-6	15	TRBJ2-7	-	TRBD2	TGTGCCAGCAGCGGGGGGGGAGGGTTCGCCTACGAGCAGTACTTC	CASSGGGGFAYEQYF